Sequencing of this T cell receptor beta chain was carried out in a study of identifying expanded T cells in peripheral blood (dated by TCRdb to the late 2010s). For the study in its entirety: Four technical replicates, made by sequencing separate aliquots from the same pool of genomic DNA, were compared pairwise. Summary of the overall study and its limitations: In all healthy donors, the variance in clone template counts between samples taken 2 to 3 weeks apart rose significantly as total template count increased. The binomial model flagged about 1.2 differentially abundant clones between technical replicates, compared with about 17 over approximately two weeks and 19 over around four weeks. Across all healthy-donor time intervals, the beta-binomial model significantly cut both the number of clones called differentially abundant and the false-positive rate. The authors expected that over much longer intervals, such as months to years, biological variance in healthy repertoires might increase even further.

The germline V gene encodes CDR1 MGHRA and CDR2 YSYEKL. Cut back by 4 bases and 4 bases, the V and J ends lie 8 bases apart. The CDR3 goes from the cysteine to the phenylalanine over 13 residues. Of all the DNA, just the CDR3 is kept, 39 bases in frame from base 1. No immune events such as infections were documented for the healthy donors during the collection period. Time-dependent variance in a beta-binomial model of T-cell clone differential abundance was calibrated using healthy-donor blood repertoires as a training cohort. There were roughly 10 healthy donors in the training cohort, of whom 3 were female and 7 were male. The donors were between roughly 25 and 70 years old, with an average age of roughly 43 years. Whole blood, obtained from a commercial supplier, was collected from each healthy donor at three time points spaced about 2 weeks apart. For immunosequencing, genomic DNA was extracted from whole blood that had not been sorted.

Of note for this clone: It has no known antigen specificity. It has no much larger one-base neighbor in the sample; base qualities were not kept.

The immunoSEQ Assay, which relies on bias-controlled multiplex PCR amplification of genomic DNA, was used to profile TCRbeta CDR3 regions. The authors' pipeline ran thus. The absolute abundance of each unique TCRbeta CDR3 region was quantified after sequences were collapsed and filtered. Differential abundance was tested with a binomial (Fisher-equivalent) model and with a beta-binomial model adding time-dependent variance fitted from healthy donors. Clones with fewer than 5 combined templates were excluded, and clones with Benjamini-Hochberg FDR below 0.01 were called differentially abundant. Using the form v = (b*log(k)+a)^2, the beta-binomial variance was modeled as a function of the total template count across the two samples. TCRdb took this table from immuneACCESS and kept in-frame rearrangements with V and J called. Such tables lack part of the clones; where checked against another copy, unresolved V genes explain under half of the gap, and the rest is unexplained. D and trimming come from the DNA, and the V and J calls and clone size come from that table. The sample table lists about 130,000 clones, roughly 90% of them with a count of one. Roughly 7.9% of the sample comes from the top ten.

This chain is built from TRBV4-1 and TRBJ1-5, with no confident D gene call. The sample consisted of blood. The TCR sequence derives from a person aged 18 to 70 in good health. CDR3 protein: CASSPISNQPQHF. In nucleotides, the sequence is TGCGCCAGCAGCCCAATCTCAAATCAGCCCCAGCATTTT.